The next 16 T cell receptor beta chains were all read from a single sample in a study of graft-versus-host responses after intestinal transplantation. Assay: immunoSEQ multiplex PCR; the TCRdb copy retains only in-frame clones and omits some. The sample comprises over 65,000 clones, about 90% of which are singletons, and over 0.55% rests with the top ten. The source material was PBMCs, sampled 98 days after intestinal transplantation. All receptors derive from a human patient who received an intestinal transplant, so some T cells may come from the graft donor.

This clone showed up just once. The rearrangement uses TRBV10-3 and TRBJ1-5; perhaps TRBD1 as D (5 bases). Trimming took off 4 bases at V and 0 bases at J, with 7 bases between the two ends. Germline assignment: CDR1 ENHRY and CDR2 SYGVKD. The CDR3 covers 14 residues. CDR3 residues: CAISVGDSNQPQHF. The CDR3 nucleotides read TGTGCCATCAGTGTGGGGGATAGCAATCAGCCCCAGCATTTT.

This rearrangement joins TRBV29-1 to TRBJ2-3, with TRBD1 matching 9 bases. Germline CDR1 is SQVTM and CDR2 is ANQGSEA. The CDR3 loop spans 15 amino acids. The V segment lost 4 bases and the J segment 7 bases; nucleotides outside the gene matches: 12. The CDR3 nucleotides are TGCAGCGTTGCATGGCGGGGACAGGGCCTAAATACGCAGTATTTT. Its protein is CSVAWRGQGLNTQYF.

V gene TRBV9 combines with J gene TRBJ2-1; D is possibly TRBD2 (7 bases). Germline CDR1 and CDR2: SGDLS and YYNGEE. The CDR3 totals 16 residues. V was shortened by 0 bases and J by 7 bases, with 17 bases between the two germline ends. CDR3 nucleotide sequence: TGTGCCAGCAGCGTAGGCCGGGGAGGGGGTATGAATGAGCAGTTCTTC. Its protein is CASSVGRGGGMNEQFF. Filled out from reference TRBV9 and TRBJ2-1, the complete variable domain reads DSGVTQTPKHLITATGQRVTLRCSPRSGDLSVYWYQQSLDQGLQFLIQYYNGEERAKGNILERFSAQQFPDLHSELNLSSLELGDSALYFCASSVGRGGGMNEQFFGPGTRLTVL.

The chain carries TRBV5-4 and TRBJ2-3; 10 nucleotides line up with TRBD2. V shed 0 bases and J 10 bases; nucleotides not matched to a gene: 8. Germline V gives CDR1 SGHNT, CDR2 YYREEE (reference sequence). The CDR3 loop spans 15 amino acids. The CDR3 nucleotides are TGTGCCAGCAGCTTGGGAGCGGGGGGGCCGGGGTCGCAGTATTTT. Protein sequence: CASSLGAGGPGSQYF.

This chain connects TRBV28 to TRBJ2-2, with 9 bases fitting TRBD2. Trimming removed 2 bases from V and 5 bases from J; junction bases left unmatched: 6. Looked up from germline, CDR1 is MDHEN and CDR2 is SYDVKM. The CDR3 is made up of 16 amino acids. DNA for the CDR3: TGTGCCAGCAGTTTAGCGGGAGGGCCTGAAACCGGGGAGCTGTTTTTT. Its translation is CASSLAGGPETGELFF.

The chain's CDR3 is CASSPSQTGETQYF. In DNA, the CDR3 is TGTGCCAGCTCACCTTCACAAACGGGGGAGACCCAGTACTTC. V usage is TRBV18 and J usage is TRBJ2-5; D is possibly TRBD2 (5 bases). The CDR3 length is 14 residues. Trimming stripped 3 bases from V and 5 bases from J, with 13 bases between. Looked up from germline, CDR1 is KGHSH and CDR2 is LQKENI.

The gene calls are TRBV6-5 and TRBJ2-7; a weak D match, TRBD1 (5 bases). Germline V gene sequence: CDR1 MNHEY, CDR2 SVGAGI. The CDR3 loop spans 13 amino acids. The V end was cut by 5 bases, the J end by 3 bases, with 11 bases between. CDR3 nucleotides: TGTGCCAGCAGTACAGGAGTTTTCTACGAGCAGTACTTC. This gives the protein CASSTGVFYEQYF.

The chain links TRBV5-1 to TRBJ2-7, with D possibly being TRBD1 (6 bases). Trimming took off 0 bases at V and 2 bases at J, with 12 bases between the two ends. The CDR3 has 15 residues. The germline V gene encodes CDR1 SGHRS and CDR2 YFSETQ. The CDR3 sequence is CASSLGRDMAYEQYF. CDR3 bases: TGCGCCAGCAGCTTGGGCCGGGACATGGCCTACGAGCAGTACTTC.

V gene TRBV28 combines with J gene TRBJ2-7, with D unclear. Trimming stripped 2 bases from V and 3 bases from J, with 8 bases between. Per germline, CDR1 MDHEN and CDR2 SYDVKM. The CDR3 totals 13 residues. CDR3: CASSLGVDYEQYF. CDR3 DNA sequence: TGTGCCAGCAGTTTAGGGGTAGACTACGAGCAGTACTTC.

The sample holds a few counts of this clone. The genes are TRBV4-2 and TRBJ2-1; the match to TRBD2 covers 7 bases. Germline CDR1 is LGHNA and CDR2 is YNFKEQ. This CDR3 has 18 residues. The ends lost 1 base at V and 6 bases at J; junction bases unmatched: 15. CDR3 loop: CASSQVARAWEGFNEQFF. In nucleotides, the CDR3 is TGTGCCAGCAGCCAAGTAGCTAGGGCGTGGGAGGGGTTCAATGAGCAGTTCTTC.

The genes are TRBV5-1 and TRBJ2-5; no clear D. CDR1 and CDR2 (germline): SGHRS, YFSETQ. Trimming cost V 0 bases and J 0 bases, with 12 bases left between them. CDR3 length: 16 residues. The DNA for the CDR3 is TGCGCCAGCAGCTTGGGGGTAGCTATGTACCAAGAGACCCAGTACTTC. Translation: CASSLGVAMYQETQYF.

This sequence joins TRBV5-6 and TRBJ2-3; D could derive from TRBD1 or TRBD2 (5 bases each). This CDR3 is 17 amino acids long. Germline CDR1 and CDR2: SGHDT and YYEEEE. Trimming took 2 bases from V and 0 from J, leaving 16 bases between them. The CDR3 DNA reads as TGTGCCAGCAGCTTTTCTTCACGGGGCTGGAGCACAGATACGCAGTATTTT. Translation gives CASSFSSRGWSTDTQYF.

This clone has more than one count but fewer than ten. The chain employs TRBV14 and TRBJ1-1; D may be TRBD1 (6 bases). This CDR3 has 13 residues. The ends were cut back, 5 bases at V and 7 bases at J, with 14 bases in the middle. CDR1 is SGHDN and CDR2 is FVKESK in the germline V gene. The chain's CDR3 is CASSNPGDDEAFF. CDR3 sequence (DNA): TGTGCCAGCAGCAACCCAGGGGATGATGAAGCTTTCTTT.

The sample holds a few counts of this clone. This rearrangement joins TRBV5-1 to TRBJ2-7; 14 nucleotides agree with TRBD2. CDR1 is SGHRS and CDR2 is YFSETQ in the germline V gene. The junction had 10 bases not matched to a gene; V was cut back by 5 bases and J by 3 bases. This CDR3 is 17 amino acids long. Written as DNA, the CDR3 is TGCGCCAGCAGTTTGACTAGCGGGGGGGCACAGGACTACGAGCAGTACTTC. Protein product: CASSLTSGGAQDYEQYF.

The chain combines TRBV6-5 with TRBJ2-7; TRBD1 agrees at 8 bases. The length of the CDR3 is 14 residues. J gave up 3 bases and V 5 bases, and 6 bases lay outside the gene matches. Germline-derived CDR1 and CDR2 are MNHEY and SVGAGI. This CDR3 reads CASSVQGAHYEQYF. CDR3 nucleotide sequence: TGTGCCAGCAGTGTGCAGGGGGCCCACTACGAGCAGTACTTC.

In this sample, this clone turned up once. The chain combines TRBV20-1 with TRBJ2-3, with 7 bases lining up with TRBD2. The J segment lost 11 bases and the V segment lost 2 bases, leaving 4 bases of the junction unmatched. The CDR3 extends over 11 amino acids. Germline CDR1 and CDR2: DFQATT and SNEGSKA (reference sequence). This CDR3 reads CSARTTSKQYF. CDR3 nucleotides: TGCAGTGCTAGAACGACTAGCAAGCAGTATTTT.